These 30 T cell receptor beta chains were all obtained from the same sample, sequenced in a study of Graves' ophthalmopathy and Graves' hyperthyroidism. The authors amplified TCR beta CDR3 regions, and they did so from RNA transcripts for repertoire sequencing. Following a first-round RT-PCR that used HTBI primers, a second-round multiplex PCR was carried out. In TCRdb, the multiplex PCR reads were re-called with MiXCR into one record per CDR3 protein. Counted here are about 740,000 distinct CDR3 sequences, roughly two fifths occurring once; the ten biggest clones make up roughly 45%. Sequencing input: peripheral blood. Receptors were obtained from an adult man with Graves' ophthalmopathy.

The chain is built from TRBV9 and TRBJ2-6; the D is unclear. Germline CDR1 SGDLS, CDR2 YYNGEE. V lost 0 bases to trimming and J lost 3 bases, with 4 bases between them. The CDR3 contains 14 residues. The CDR3 coding sequence is TGTGCCAGCAGCGTAGGGGGTGGGGCCAACGTCCTGACTTTC. Its protein product is CASSVGGGANVLTF.

This clonotype was observed a handful of times. V and J are TRBV2 and TRBJ2-1; maybe TRBD1 (6 bases). Germline assignment: CDR1 SNHLY and CDR2 FYNNEI. The CDR3 is 15 amino acids. V was trimmed by 5 bases and J by 0 bases, leaving 11 bases between them. CDR3 sequence: CASSHDRSSYNEQFF. As DNA, the CDR3 is TGTGCCAGCAGTCACGACAGGAGCTCCTACAATGAGCAGTTCTTC.

This clonotype has more than one count but fewer than ten. V gene TRBV7-9 combines with J gene TRBJ1-4; D not certain. This CDR3 comprises 20 residues. Looked up from germline, CDR1 is SEHNR and CDR2 is FQNEAQ (reference sequence). V was clipped by 5 bases and J by 6 bases, with 31 bases between them. CDR3 nucleotides: TGTGCCAGCAGCCAAACCTCGAGGGCCGGGAGTACTCCGTATGATGAAAAACTGTTTTTT. This encodes CASSQTSRAGSTPYDEKLFF.

The chain uses TRBV24-1 and TRBJ1-5, with D uncertain. The ends were cut back, 12 bases at V and 0 bases at J, with 11 bases in the middle. Germline V lookup: CDR1 KGHDR, CDR2 SFDVKD. The CDR3 totals 13 residues. Here the CDR3 DNA reads TGTGCCTGGAGTGTCTATAGCAATCAGCCCCAGCATTTT. Amino acid sequence: CAWSVYSNQPQHF.

This clonotype was counted a few times. Here the CDR3 reads CSARTETNSPLHF. In DNA form, the CDR3 reads TGCAGTGCACGGACAGAGACTAATTCACCCCTCCACTTT. The chain carries TRBV20-1 and TRBJ1-6; a weak D match, TRBD1 (6 bases). V was clipped by 6 bases and J by 6 bases, with 12 bases between them. This CDR3 region has 13 residues. From germline, CDR1 is DFQATT and CDR2 SNEGSKA (reference sequence).

V gene TRBV20-1 combines with J gene TRBJ2-7; TRBD2 matches at 9 bases. Germline loops: CDR1 DFQATT, CDR2 SNEGSKA (reference sequence). The ends lost 5 bases at V and 4 bases at J; junction bases unmatched: 3. This CDR3 is 12 amino acids long. Here the CDR3 DNA reads TGCAGTGCTGGACTAGCGATGTACGAGCAGTACTTC. This sequence encodes CSAGLAMYEQYF.

Concerning this clonotype itself: No conserved phenylalanine or tryptophan ends this CDR3, so it is likely a read error. The limits of the CDR3 on the DNA are not certain, so only TCRdb's listed CDR3 is given. The chain joins TRBV28 to TRBJ1-3; the table names TRBD1, a call not compared with the DNA. Germline V CDR1 and CDR2: MDHEN, SYDVKM. The length of the CDR3 is 12 amino acids, counting both ends. The CDR3 loop reads CASSSTGGVNEA.

This clonotype came up many times. The chain employs TRBV7-7 and TRBJ2-5; no reliable D call. The CDR3 has 13 residues. Germline CDR1 reads SSHAT; CDR2 reads FNYEAQ (reference sequence). The V end was cut by 4 bases, the J end by 7 bases, with 13 bases between. As DNA, the CDR3 is TGTGCCAGCAGCTCCCTAGTAACTGGGACCCAGTACTTC. Translated, it gives CASSSLVTGTQYF.

Comment on this clonotype: It may be a read error: a sequence one base away is much more abundant. The chain couples TRBV24-1 to TRBJ2-6; TRBD1 agrees at 7 bases. CDR3 size: 19 residues. Looked up from germline, CDR1 is KGHDR and CDR2 is SFDVKD. The chain's CDR3 is CATSDPAGQASSGANVPTF. In DNA, the CDR3 is TGTGCCACCAGTGACCCTGCCGGACAGGCCAGCTCTGGGGCCAACGTCCCGACTTTC.

This clonotype was seen ten or more times. The chain recombines TRBV14 with TRBJ2-5; 8 nucleotides align to TRBD2. Germline assignment: CDR1 SGHDN and CDR2 FVKESK. The CDR3 is made up of 15 amino acids. V was clipped by 3 bases and J by 5 bases; unmatched bases: 8. The CDR3 sequence is CASSQRGSGTETQYF. The CDR3 bases are TGTGCCAGCAGCCAGAGGGGTAGCGGGACTGAGACCCAGTACTTC.

The genes are TRBV25-1 and TRBJ1-4; D is undetermined. This CDR3 comprises 14 residues. Trimming removed 4 bases from V and 8 bases from J, with 14 bases in between. Germline-derived CDR1 and CDR2 are MGHDK and SYGVNS. CDR3 amino acids: CASSVGDLGEKLFF. The CDR3 bases are TGTGCCAGCAGTGTCGGGGATCTCGGAGAAAAACTGTTTTTT.

Concerning this clonotype: At one boundary the junction diverges from the germline segment, which might be a read error. The CDR3 loop reads CASSSASGRARETQNF. The CDR3 nucleotides are TGTGCCAGCAGCTCCGCTAGCGGGAGGGCCCGGGAAACCCAGAACTTC. This sequence joins TRBV7-9 and TRBJ2-5, with 12 bases that match TRBD2. Germline V gene sequence: CDR1 SEHNR, CDR2 FQNEAQ (reference sequence). The CDR3 length is 16 residues.

The chain is built from TRBV29-1 and TRBJ2-7; tentatively, D is TRBD2 (6 bases). This CDR3 is 15 amino acids long. Germline CDR1 SQVTM, CDR2 ANQGSEA. Trimming cost V 4 bases and J 7 bases, with 23 bases left between them. The CDR3 DNA sequence: TGCAGCGTTGGCGGACCGGGACTTTCGGAAAGGGAGCAGTACTTC. As protein: CSVGGPGLSEREQYF.

This clonotype showed up many times. The rearrangement uses TRBV24-1 and TRBJ1-5; 9 positions match TRBD1. Germline trimming cut 5 bases from V and 5 bases from J; bases unmatched to any gene: 3. The CDR3 loop spans 14 amino acids. Germline-derived CDR1 and CDR2 are KGHDR and SFDVKD. CDR3 bases: TGTGCCACCAGTGCTAGGACAGGGGATCAGCCCCAGCATTTT. This encodes CATSARTGDQPQHF.

This clonotype was seen many times. An end of the junction does not agree with germline; a read error may underlie this. The chain links TRBV10-3 to TRBJ2-7, with D perhaps being TRBD1 or TRBD2 (5 bases each). CDR3 length: 13 residues. Germline CDR1 and CDR2: ENHRY and SYGVKD. The CDR3 DNA reads TGTGCCAGCAGTGGGGACGGGCCCTACGAGCAGTACTTC. It specifies CASSGDGPYEQYF.

The chain employs TRBV10-3 and TRBJ2-7, with D perhaps matching TRBD2 (5 bases). The CDR3 extends over 13 amino acids. With 6 bases removed from V and 2 bases from J, the gap between germline ends came to 11 bases. Germline V CDR1 and CDR2: ENHRY, SYGVKD. The CDR3 coding sequence is TGTGCCATCAGACAAGCGGATGCCTACGAGCAGTACTTC. Translated, it gives CAIRQADAYEQYF.

This clonotype was seen a few times. The gene calls are TRBV25-1 and TRBJ1-1; 8 nucleotides align to TRBD1. The CDR3 has 13 amino acids. Germline V lookup: CDR1 MGHDK, CDR2 SYGVNS. Trimming at V came to 6 bases and at J to 11 bases, leaving 11 bases not matched to a gene. The CDR3 coding sequence is TGTGCCAGCAGCGTTGCCGGACAGGGATGGGCTTTCTTT. It specifies CASSVAGQGWAFF.

The rearrangement joins TRBV7-9 to TRBJ2-4; possibly TRBD1 for D (5 bases). Germline-derived CDR1 and CDR2 are SEHNR and FQNEAQ (reference sequence). The CDR3 consists of 16 residues. V dropped 5 bases and J dropped 1 base, with 15 bases sitting between them. CDR3 nucleotides: TGTGCCAGCAGCACCGGACAAGGGCTCGCCAAAAACATTCAGTACTTC. Encoded protein: CASSTGQGLAKNIQYF. The whole variable domain, remainder taken from reference TRBV7-9 and TRBJ2-4, is DTGVSQNPRHKITKRGQNVTFRCDPISEHNRLYWYRQTLGQGPEFLTYFQNEAQLEKSRLLSDRFSAERPKGSFSTLEIQRTEQGDSAMYLCASSTGQGLAKNIQYFGAGTRLSVL.

This clonotype showed up many times. The gene calls are TRBV10-3 and TRBJ2-7; 8 positions match TRBD1. CDR1 and CDR2 from the germline V gene are ENHRY and SYGVKD. Trimming cost V 11 bases and J 1 base; bases outside gene matches: 10. CDR3 length equals 14 residues. The DNA for the CDR3 is TGTGCCGCGACAGGGGCCCATGAATCCTACGAGCAGTACTTC. It encodes CAATGAHESYEQYF.

This clonotype was seen more than once but under ten times. The chain uses TRBV5-4 and TRBJ1-6; perhaps TRBD1 as D (6 bases). The germline V and J ends were trimmed by 1 base and 10 bases, with 12 bases remaining between them. Per the germline V gene, CDR1 is SGHNT and CDR2 is YYREEE (reference sequence). The CDR3 is 14 amino acids. The CDR3 DNA reads as TGTGCCAGCAGCTTGTGGGGGGCTGGATCACCCCTCCACTTT. Residues: CASSLWGAGSPLHF.

The sample holds a few counts of this clonotype. The chain uses TRBV25-1 and TRBJ2-5; 14 bases are shared with TRBD2. Unmatched junction bases numbered 5, after V lost 6 bases and J lost 5 bases. There are 15 residues in the CDR3. From germline, CDR1 is MGHDK and CDR2 SYGVNS. The CDR3 coding sequence is TGTGCCAGCAGCTGGACTAGCGGGGGGATGGAGACCCAGTACTTC. This translates into CASSWTSGGMETQYF.

The CDR3 DNA reads TGTGCCAGCAGCCAATCGACAGGGGAAGAAAAACTGTTTTTT. It specifies CASSQSTGEEKLFF. This chain links TRBV14 with TRBJ1-4, with TRBD1 matching over 8 bases. The germline CDR1 and CDR2 sequences are SGHDN and FVKESK. This CDR3 comprises 14 residues. V was clipped by 2 bases and J by 8 bases; unmatched bases: 4.

There are a few counts of this clonotype. CDR3 bases: TGTGCCAGCGGGGACAGGGTTGGTCAGCCCCAGCATTTT. Amino acid sequence: CASGDRVGQPQHF. This rearrangement joins TRBV6-5 to TRBJ1-5; the match to TRBD1 covers 9 bases. Germline CDR1 MNHEY, CDR2 SVGAGI. The CDR3 runs to 13 residues. J gave up 6 bases and V 8 bases, and 5 bases lay outside the gene matches.

The V call is TRBV9, the J call TRBJ1-5, with D possibly matching TRBD1 (6 bases). This CDR3 spans 16 amino acids. Germline V gene lookup returns CDR1 SGDLS and CDR2 YYNGEE. The V gene lost 1 base and the J gene lost 12 bases, with 23 bases spanning the gap. CDR3 sequence (DNA): TGTGCCAGCAGCGTATACAGGGATTTTAGATCCGGGGTCCAGCATTTT. Its protein product is CASSVYRDFRSGVQHF.

The chain joins TRBV24-1 to TRBJ2-5, with D possibly being TRBD1 or TRBD2 (7 bases each). The CDR3 loop spans 18 amino acids. Trimming stripped 3 bases from V and 5 bases from J, with 24 bases between. Looked up from germline, CDR1 is KGHDR and CDR2 is SFDVKD. The CDR3 DNA is TGTGCCACCAGTGATGGAGCTCGTCGGGGAGGGGGCAGGGAGACCCAGTACTTC. It is translated as CATSDGARRGGGRETQYF.

This clonotype has a count of ten or more. The chain is built from TRBV10-2 and TRBJ1-6; D gene uncertain. The V end was cut by 0 bases, the J end by 10 bases, with 13 bases between. The CDR3 consists of 15 residues. Germline CDR1 WSHSY, CDR2 SAAADI. CDR3 residues: CASSESMGARSPLHF. The CDR3 coding sequence is TGCGCCAGCAGTGAGTCGATGGGAGCCAGGTCACCCCTCCACTTT.

Regarding this clonotype: Mismatch with germline at one junction end may stem from a read error. The chain couples TRBV10-3 to TRBJ1-1; TRBD1 might be the D (6 bases). This CDR3 comprises 11 residues. Germline CDR1 is ENHRY and CDR2 is SYGVKD. CDR3 in amino acids: CASSRDREAFF. CDR3 nucleotide sequence: TGTGCCAGCAGTCGAGACAGGGAAGCTTTCTTT.

This clonotype was recorded at least ten times. CDR3 DNA sequence: TGTGCCAGCAGTCTAGCGGAGGAGCTGTTTTTT. Its protein product is CASSLAEELFF. V usage is TRBV25-1 and J usage is TRBJ2-2, with 7 bases fitting TRBD2. The CDR3 length is 11 residues. V lost 5 bases, J lost 10 bases, and 1 base stayed unmatched. The germline gives CDR1 MGHDK, CDR2 SYGVNS.

In the case of this clonotype: The junction departs from germline at one end; a sequencing error may be responsible. V is TRBV7-3 and J is TRBJ1-4, with D unresolved. The CDR3 length is 15 residues. The germline V gene encodes CDR1 SGHTA and CDR2 FQGTGA. CDR3: CASSQTRATNEKLFF. Written as DNA, the CDR3 is TGCGCCAGCAGCCAGACTCGCGCAACTAATGAAAAACTGTTTTTT.

The V gene is TRBV9, the J gene TRBJ1-3; possible D gene TRBD1, 6 bases. Germline CDR1 is SGDLS and CDR2 is YYNGEE. Trimming stripped 2 bases from V and 7 bases from J, with 16 bases between. The CDR3 is made up of 15 amino acids. CDR3 bases: TGTGCCAGCAGCGTGTCAGGGGCTGAGGCTAACACCATATATTTT. Translated: CASSVSGAEANTIYF.